One T cell receptor beta chain is described in this entry. This entry comes from a study of cytomegalovirus exposure and HLA in healthy donors. The overall study: A subsequent analysis stated that the 120 or so validation repertoires were run on the same platform as the 550 to 750 first-cohort repertoires.

Only in-frame clones appear in the TCRdb table, and some are missing; sequencing was by immunoSEQ multiplex PCR. Here the sample spans around 110,000 clones, around 89% being singletons. Germline V gene lookup returns CDR1 LGHNA and CDR2 YNFKEQ. This CDR3 region has 15 residues. V dropped 1 base and J dropped 3 bases, with 7 bases sitting between them. Separation from the approximately 670-subject first cohort characterized the 120-subject validation cohort, to which the donors belonged. What was sequenced was PBMCs. The chain has TRBV4-2 and TRBJ1-6; D gene ambiguous. This receptor was taken from a woman under 30 in good health and CMV-seropositive. DNA for the CDR3: TGTGCCAGCAGCCAAGTGGGCAACTATAATTCACCCCTCCACTTT. This gives the protein CASSQVGNYNSPLHF.